These 20 T cell receptor beta chains were sequenced from one sample in a study of blood T cell repertoires in COVID-19. Using immunoSEQ multiplex PCR, the repertoire was profiled, and TCRdb retains in-frame clones only, with some absent. Found here are 650,000 to 800,000 clones, about nine tenths of them singletons; the top ten hold 0.2% to 0.3%. Sequences were obtained from peripheral blood. These receptor sequences come from a woman younger than 30 with acute or convalescent COVID-19.

The chain joins TRBV4-3 to TRBJ1-6; 7 bases fit TRBD1. Germline loops: CDR1 LGHNA, CDR2 YSLEER. This CDR3 region has 15 residues. Trimming cost V 3 bases and J 9 bases; bases outside gene matches: 8. CDR3 bases: TGCGCCAGCAGCCAGGCCGGGACAGCCCTTTCACCCCTCCACTTT. Protein sequence: CASSQAGTALSPLHF.

The chain links TRBV30 to TRBJ2-2; 9 bases are a match to TRBD1. The CDR3 has 15 residues. Germline V lookup: CDR1 GTSNPN, CDR2 SVGIG (reference sequence). The J segment lost 7 bases and the V segment lost 5 bases, leaving 11 bases of the junction unmatched. CDR3 protein: CAWETGTGGIGELFF. The DNA for the CDR3 is TGTGCCTGGGAGACAGGAACAGGGGGCATCGGGGAGCTGTTTTTT.

DNA for the CDR3: TGCGCCAGCAGCCAATTTACAGGGACAGGCACTTTCTACGAGCAGTACTTC. As protein: CASSQFTGTGTFYEQYF. The V gene is TRBV4-1, the J gene TRBJ2-7; 8 nucleotides line up with TRBD1. The CDR3 totals 17 residues. Germline-derived CDR1 and CDR2 are MGHRA and YSYEKL. The trim removed 2 bases at V and 3 bases at J, leaving 12 bases unmatched.

The V and J genes are TRBV2 and TRBJ2-3, with 8 positions matching TRBD2. This CDR3 is built from 14 residues. J gave up 4 bases and V 4 bases, and 4 bases lay outside the gene matches. The germline gives CDR1 SNHLY, CDR2 FYNNEI. The CDR3 sequence: CASSAGLGPDTQYF. CDR3 bases: TGTGCCAGCAGTGCGGGACTAGGACCAGATACGCAGTATTTT. The whole variable domain, filled in from reference TRBV2 and TRBJ2-3, reads EPEVTQTPSHQVTQMGQEVILRCVPISNHLYFYWYRQILGQKVEFLVSFYNNEISEKSEIFDDQFSVERPDGSNFTLKIRSTKLEDSAMYFCASSAGLGPDTQYFGPGTRLTVL.

This chain links TRBV5-5 with TRBJ1-6, with 8 bases matching TRBD1. With V trimmed by 4 bases and J by 11 bases, 17 bases remained unmatched. CDR3 length: 17 residues. Germline values: CDR1 SGHKS, CDR2 YYEKEE (reference sequence). The CDR3 nucleotides are TGTGCCAGCAGCCCCCCGTACTCCGGGACAGGTGAAGCACCCCTCCACTTT. Amino acids: CASSPPYSGTGEAPLHF.

The chain has TRBV5-1 and TRBJ2-5, with TRBD2 matching 7 bases. Looked up from germline, CDR1 is SGHRS and CDR2 is YFSETQ. The ends lost 9 bases at V and 0 bases at J; junction bases unmatched: 14. The CDR3 totals 16 residues. Here the CDR3 DNA reads TGCGCCACCAAATCAACCTTGGGGGGGTACCAAGAGACCCAGTACTTC. Its protein product is CATKSTLGGYQETQYF.

The chain recombines TRBV19 with TRBJ1-1; D may be TRBD1 (5 bases). The V end was cut by 9 bases, the J end by 1 base, with 15 bases between. This CDR3 is 14 amino acids long. From germline, CDR1 is LNHDA and CDR2 SQIVND (reference sequence). The CDR3, as DNA: TGTGCCAGCGACTCTTGGGGGGGGAACACTGAAGCTTTCTTT. Amino acid sequence: CASDSWGGNTEAFF.

The chain recombines TRBV4-3 with TRBJ2-3; 8 bases line up with TRBD1. The CDR3 covers 15 residues. Losses at the gene ends were 3 bases for V and 4 bases for J; bases not matched to a gene: 6. Germline loops: CDR1 LGHNA, CDR2 YSLEER. The CDR3 DNA follows: TGCGCCAGCAGCCAGGACAGGGCCCCCGCAGATACGCAGTATTTT. The encoded protein is CASSQDRAPADTQYF.

This clone was seen a handful of times. The genes are TRBV2 and TRBJ1-1; D is perhaps TRBD1 (6 bases). The CDR3 contains 14 residues. V was trimmed by 6 bases and J by 0 bases, leaving 11 bases between them. Germline values: CDR1 SNHLY, CDR2 FYNNEI. CDR3 nucleotide sequence: TGTGCCAGCAGGGCCGGACAGCTGAACACTGAAGCTTTCTTT. It is translated as CASRAGQLNTEAFF.

Only a few counts were recorded for this clone. The chain employs TRBV30 and TRBJ1-2, with a tentative D call TRBD1 (6 bases). In germline, CDR1 is GTSNPN, CDR2 SVGIG (reference sequence). The CDR3 is 17 residues long. Between the trimmed V and J ends, which lost 4 bases and 7 bases, there was a span of 28 bases. CDR3: CAWTVEGSRGWATGYTF. CDR3 DNA: TGTGCCTGGACTGTAGAGGGCAGTAGGGGGTGGGCCACTGGCTACACCTTC.

This chain links TRBV5-6 with TRBJ1-3; TRBD1 is a possible D gene (6 bases). The germline V gene encodes CDR1 SGHDT and CDR2 YYEEEE. This CDR3 is built from 14 residues. The V gene lost 4 bases and the J gene lost 4 bases, with 12 bases spanning the gap. As DNA, the CDR3 is TGTGCCAGCAGCACCGGGACAACCGGAAACACCATATATTTT. This gives the protein CASSTGTTGNTIYF. Supplemented by reference TRBV5-6 and TRBJ1-3, the full variable domain reads DAGVTQSPTHLIKTRGQQVTLRCSPKSGHDTVSWYQQALGQGPQFIFQYYEEEERQRGNFPDRFSGHQFPNYSSELNVNALLLGDSALYLCASSTGTTGNTIYFGEGSWLTVV.

This chain links TRBV11-1 with TRBJ2-2, with TRBD1 matching over 8 bases. Unmatched junction bases numbered 6, after V lost 5 bases and J lost 4 bases. The CDR3 length is 15 residues. From germline, CDR1 is SGHAT and CDR2 FQDESV (reference sequence). The CDR3 spells CASSPTGGSTGELFF. The CDR3 bases are TGTGCCAGCAGCCCTACAGGGGGGAGCACCGGGGAGCTGTTTTTT.

This chain links TRBV14 with TRBJ1-1; D may be TRBD1 (6 bases). The germline V and J ends were trimmed by 4 bases and 3 bases, with 12 bases remaining between them. The CDR3 runs to 14 residues. Germline assignment: CDR1 SGHDN and CDR2 FVKESK. The CDR3 protein is CASSPWGQDTEAFF. The CDR3 DNA sequence: TGTGCCAGCAGCCCCTGGGGGCAGGACACTGAAGCTTTCTTT.

The V call is TRBV30, the J call TRBJ2-7; D gene ambiguous. This CDR3 is built from 14 residues. Germline CDR1 reads GTSNPN; CDR2 reads SVGIG (reference sequence). V shed 0 bases and J shed 0 bases, with 9 bases lying between them. The CDR3 DNA follows: TGTGCCTGGAGTGTTTTGGGCAGCTCCTACGAGCAGTACTTC. This gives the protein CAWSVLGSSYEQYF.

The J gene is TRBJ1-4, the V gene TRBV6-2 or TRBV6-3, with 7 bases lining up with TRBD1. The CDR3 is 18 residues long. Losses at the gene ends were 2 bases for V and 6 bases for J; bases not matched to a gene: 15. Per germline, CDR1 MNHEY and CDR2 SVGEGT. The CDR3, as DNA: TGTGCCAGCAGTTACCCTTCGACAGGGCCCCTGATGGATGAAAAACTGTTTTTT. The encoded protein is CASSYPSTGPLMDEKLFF.

This sequence joins TRBV6-6 and TRBJ1-2, with 7 bases identical to TRBD1. Germline CDR1 is MNHNY and CDR2 is SVGAGI (reference sequence). The CDR3 extends over 16 amino acids. The V and J ends lost 5 bases and 5 bases, in that order; junction bases with no gene match: 14. The CDR3 is CASSTPDRAGGYGYTF. CDR3 DNA sequence: TGTGCCAGCAGTACCCCCGACAGGGCTGGGGGTTATGGCTACACCTTC.

This clone came up a few times. The sample contains more than one DNA sequence encoding this CDR3. The rearrangement uses TRBV18 and TRBJ2-5; 7 positions match TRBD1. The germline gives CDR1 KGHSH, CDR2 LQKENI. CDR3 length: 13 amino acids. V was clipped by 3 bases and J by 2 bases; unmatched bases: 0. The CDR3 sequence: CASSPGQQETQYF. For the CDR3, the DNA is TGTGCCAGCTCACCGGGACAGCAAGAGACCCAGTACTTC.

The V call is TRBV21-1, the J call TRBJ1-2. TRBV21-1 is a listed pseudogene. CDR3 length: 16 amino acids. The CDR3 bases are TGTGCCAGCAGCAAAAGCCCCGGGGGGAGGGCCTATGGCTACACCTTC. Its protein product is CASSKSPGGRAYGYTF.

The genes are TRBV30 and TRBJ2-7, with TRBD2 identical over 13 bases. The CDR3 has 15 residues. Germline CDR1 is GTSNPN and CDR2 is SVGIG (reference sequence). The ends lost 1 base at V and 12 bases at J; junction bases unmatched: 12. Here the CDR3 reads CAWSDRGLAGPLVYF. CDR3 nucleotides: TGTGCCTGGAGTGATCGGGGACTAGCGGGGCCCCTCGTGTACTTC.

The J gene is TRBJ1-4, the V gene TRBV5-8; D is unclear. Germline CDR1 and CDR2: SGHTS and YDEGEE. V was clipped by 7 bases and J by 0 bases, with 25 bases between them. CDR3 length equals 19 residues. The CDR3 spells CASARSGKHTLSTNEKLFF. CDR3 DNA sequence: TGTGCCAGCGCCCGGTCGGGGAAACACACCCTCTCAACTAATGAAAAACTGTTTTTT.